Listed here are 11 T cell receptor beta chains from one sample, sequenced in a study of Graves' ophthalmopathy and Graves' hyperthyroidism. Scientists amplified the TCR beta CDR3 regions from RNA transcripts. Investigators did first-round RT-PCR with HTBI primers, then second-round multiplex PCR. TCRdb processed the multiplex PCR reads anew with MiXCR; each CDR3 protein has one entry. The table shows hundreds of thousands of distinct CDR3 sequences, with over 20% occurring only once. Sequencing input: peripheral blood. The receptors come from a woman between 18 and 29 years old with stable Graves' hyperthyroidism.

This clonotype was recorded at least ten times. The rearrangement links TRBV10-1 to TRBJ2-7; 9 bases are a match to TRBD1. J was trimmed by 3 bases and V by 5 bases; bases with no gene match: 5. The CDR3 covers 14 residues. The V gene's germline CDR1 is WNHNN and CDR2 SYGVQD (reference sequence). The CDR3 sequence is CASSNRGQLYEQYF. The CDR3 coding sequence is TGCGCCAGCAGTAACAGGGGGCAGCTCTACGAGCAGTACTTC.

V and J are TRBV11-3 and TRBJ2-5, with D tentatively TRBD1 or TRBD2 (5 bases each). The CDR3 is made up of 12 amino acids. The V and J ends lost 5 bases and 6 bases respectively, with 10 bases between them. CDR1 is SGHNT and CDR2 is YENEEA in the germline V gene. CDR3 residues: CASSPPGQTQYF. CDR3 nucleotide sequence: TGTGCCAGCAGCCCTCCGGGACAGACCCAGTACTTC. Using reference TRBV11-3 and TRBJ2-5 for the parts outside the CDR3, the full variable domain is EAGVVQSPRYKIIEKKQPVAFWCNPISGHNTLYWYLQNLGQGPELLIRYENEEAVDDSQLPKDRFSAERLKGVDSTLKIQPAELGDSAVYLCASSPPGQTQYFGPGTRLLVL.

This clonotype appeared many times. The chain recombines TRBV19 with TRBJ2-5, with D perhaps TRBD2 (8 bases). Trimming cost V 4 bases and J 4 bases, with 22 bases left between them. Germline assignment: CDR1 LNHDA and CDR2 SQIVND (reference sequence). The CDR3 sequence is 17 residues long. Here the CDR3 DNA reads TGTGCCAGTAGTAAGGGGGCTAGCGGGTTTTATTCAGAGACCCAGTACTTC. It codes for CASSKGASGFYSETQYF.

This clonotype came up many times. V is TRBV30 and J is TRBJ1-2; the D gene is possibly TRBD1 (6 bases). Germline CDR1 and CDR2: GTSNPN and SVGIG (reference sequence). The CDR3 runs to 12 residues. The V end was cut by 3 bases, the J end by 4 bases, with 9 bases between. CDR3 protein: CAWSTGSYGYTF. In nucleotides, the CDR3 is TGTGCCTGGAGCACAGGGTCCTATGGCTACACCTTC. Based on the CDR3 plus reference TRBV30 and TRBJ1-2, the full variable domain is SQTIHQWPATLVQPVGSPLSLECTVEGTSNPNLYWYRQAAGRGLQLLFYSVGIGQISSEVPQNLSASRPQDRQFILSSKKLLLSDSGFYLCAWSTGSYGYTFGSGTRLTVV.

This clonotype was counted ten times or more. The rearrangement links TRBV2 to TRBJ2-7; 9 bases fit TRBD2. The germline V gene encodes CDR1 SNHLY and CDR2 FYNNEI. This CDR3 is built from 16 residues. V lost 1 base and J lost 5; bases outside the gene matches: 9. The CDR3 sequence: CASSEVRIAGANEQYF. The CDR3 nucleotides are TGTGCCAGCAGTGAAGTAAGAATAGCGGGAGCGAACGAGCAGTACTTC.

The chain combines TRBV12-3 or TRBV12-4 with TRBJ2-2; maybe TRBD2 (7 bases). This CDR3 spans 14 amino acids. V was clipped by 9 bases and J by 4 bases, with 15 bases between them. CDR3 DNA sequence: TGTGCCAGTTTAGAAAGGGGGGGCACCGGGGAGCTGTTTTTT. It yields the protein CASLERGGTGELFF.

Ten or more counts support this clonotype. The CDR3 coding sequence is TGTGCCACCAGGGACAGGGTGAACACTGAAGCTTTCTTT. Amino acids: CATRDRVNTEAFF. This chain connects TRBV15 to TRBJ1-1; 8 bases are a match to TRBD1. V was clipped by 6 bases and J by 0 bases; unmatched bases: 0. This CDR3 contains 13 residues. Germline V lookup: CDR1 LNHNV, CDR2 YYDKDF (reference sequence).

This clonotype was recorded at least ten times. The chain links TRBV11-2 to TRBJ2-5, with TRBD2 as a possible D gene (7 bases). V shed 6 bases and J shed 4 bases, with 15 bases lying between them. CDR1 SGHAT and CDR2 FQNNGV come from the germline V gene. CDR3 length: 14 residues. In DNA form, the CDR3 reads TGTGCCAGCAGTCGCGGAGGGGGGGCAGAGACCCAGTACTTC. This translates into CASSRGGGAETQYF.

The rearrangement uses TRBV7-2 and TRBJ1-2; no clear D. The CDR3 covers 11 residues. V was clipped by 2 bases and J by 7 bases, with 5 bases between them. CDR1 SGHTA and CDR2 FQGNSA come from the germline V gene. CDR3 DNA sequence: TGTGCCAGCAGCTTATTACCTGGCTACACCTTC. This gives the protein CASSLLPGYTF.

This clonotype was recorded many times. The chain uses TRBV19 and TRBJ1-1, with D perhaps matching TRBD1 (5 bases). Trimming cost V 10 bases and J 4 bases, with 22 bases left between them. Looked up from germline, CDR1 is LNHDA and CDR2 is SQIVND (reference sequence). The CDR3 runs to 15 residues. The CDR3 region is CAILIGTPDCTEAFF. The CDR3, as DNA: TGTGCCATCTTGATAGGGACCCCCGATTGCACTGAAGCTTTCTTT.

As for this clonotype: A clone one base away is much larger, so this may be a read error. The CDR3 nucleotides are TGTGCCGGCAGTAGGGACTTAATAGCCAAAAACATTCAGTACTTC. Its translation: CAGSRDLIAKNIQYF. V usage is TRBV2 and J usage is TRBJ2-4, with D maybe TRBD2 (6 bases). The CDR3 covers 15 residues. The germline V gene encodes CDR1 SNHLY and CDR2 FYNNEI.